Presented here are 24 T cell receptor beta chains from one specimen sequenced in a study of radiation and T cells in renal cell carcinoma. Time point: blood 2 weeks post-SBRT. Treatment reported: 15 Gy SBRT to primary tumor, nephrectomy 4 weeks later. Here immunoSEQ multiplex PCR was the method, and the copy in TCRdb shows in-frame clones only, minus some. The profile covers 120,000 or so clones, with 70% to 90% appearing a single time and 1.9% taken by the ten largest. The sequenced sample was blood, obtained from a patient whose treatment included radiotherapy and nephrectomy. These receptors came from a woman aged 60-75 years with renal cell carcinoma.

V usage is TRBV11-2 and J usage is TRBJ1-4; a weak D match, TRBD1 (5 bases). This CDR3 has 14 amino acids. The V and J ends lost 1 base and 4 bases respectively, with 7 bases between them. CDR1 and CDR2 from the germline V gene are SGHAT and FQNNGV. The DNA of the CDR3 is TGTGCCAGCAGCTTAGGACAGCTTAATGAAAAACTGTTTTTT. This codes for CASSLGQLNEKLFF. Full variable domain (remainder filled in from reference TRBV11-2 and TRBJ1-4): EAGVAQSPRYKIIEKRQSVAFWCNPISGHATLYWYQQILGQGPKLLIQFQNNGVVDDSQLPKDRFSAERLKGVDSTLKIQPAKLEDSAVYLCASSLGQLNEKLFFGSGTQLSVL.

The chain recombines TRBV27 with TRBJ1-2; TRBD1 matches 7 bases. In germline, CDR1 is MNHEY, CDR2 SMNVEV (reference sequence). V gave up 5 bases and J gave up 2 bases; unmatched junction bases: 8. The CDR3 is made up of 15 amino acids. The CDR3 bases are TGTGCCAGCAGTCCTACCCCGACAGGGAACTATGGCTACACCTTC. It encodes CASSPTPTGNYGYTF.

Only one count was recorded for this clone. The V and J genes are TRBV5-6 and TRBJ2-5, with a weak D call TRBD2 (6 bases). The CDR3 contains 11 residues. The V end lost 4 bases, the J end lost 11 bases, and 12 bases lay between the germline ends. Germline-derived CDR1 and CDR2 are SGHDT and YYEEEE. CDR3 in DNA: TGTGCCAGCAGCGGGTACCGGGAGCAGTACTTC. It specifies CASSGYREQYF.

This clone was recorded at least ten times. The chain joins TRBV9 to TRBJ1-1, with D possibly being TRBD1 (5 bases). This CDR3 has 14 amino acids. Trimming removed 4 bases from V and 5 bases from J, with 15 bases in between. The V gene's germline CDR1 is SGDLS and CDR2 YYNGEE. In nucleotides, the CDR3 is TGTGCCAGCAGCACGGGACCCACGGGAACTGAAGCTTTCTTT. Residues: CASSTGPTGTEAFF.

This clone was counted a single time. This rearrangement joins TRBV7-9 to TRBJ2-1, with D possibly matching TRBD2 (6 bases). V was shortened by 4 bases and J by 7 bases, with 23 bases between the two germline ends. The CDR3 consists of 17 residues. Germline V CDR1 and CDR2: SEHNR, FQNEAQ (reference sequence). In DNA form, the CDR3 reads TGTGCCAGCAGCTCGCCCGCGGACGGGGGAATGAGGAATGAGCAGTTCTTC. Translating gives CASSSPADGGMRNEQFF.

The gene calls are TRBV7-9 and TRBJ1-5; tentative D call: TRBD1 (5 bases). Germline V gene data show CDR1 as SEHNR and CDR2 as FQNEAQ (reference sequence). The CDR3 has 19 amino acids. Trimming removed 1 base from V and 6 bases from J, with 25 bases in between. The CDR3 sequence: CASSLVTAGWKGQSQPQHF. CDR3 in DNA: TGTGCCAGCAGCTTAGTTACGGCAGGGTGGAAGGGCCAGAGTCAGCCCCAGCATTTT.

The chain has TRBV4-1 and TRBJ2-1, with TRBD1 matching 9 bases. V was pared by 3 bases and J by 4 bases, with 10 bases of the junction left unmatched. There are 17 residues in the CDR3. From germline, CDR1 is MGHRA and CDR2 YSYEKL. CDR3 in amino acids: CASSQGTGTGRYNEQFF. Written as DNA, the CDR3 is TGCGCCAGCAGCCAGGGAACCGGGACAGGGAGGTACAATGAGCAGTTCTTC.

The gene calls are TRBV7-9 and TRBJ2-3; maybe TRBD2 (5 bases). There are 15 residues in the CDR3. The V gene lost 5 bases and the J gene lost 1 base, with 13 bases spanning the gap. The germline gives CDR1 SEHNR, CDR2 FQNEAQ (reference sequence). The CDR3 DNA reads TGTGCCAGCAGCGCCCGCTTGGAGGGCACAGATACGCAGTATTTT. Encoded protein: CASSARLEGTDTQYF.

This clone came up once. The CDR3 region is CASSEKGPYGYTF. In DNA form, the CDR3 reads TGTGCCAGCAGTGAAAAAGGACCCTATGGCTACACCTTC. The rearrangement uses TRBV2 and TRBJ1-2; D gene unclear. The CDR3 runs 13 residues. The V end was cut by 2 bases, the J end by 4 bases, with 8 bases between. Germline assignment: CDR1 SNHLY and CDR2 FYNNEI.

In its sample, this clone was seen once. This chain links TRBV25-1 with TRBJ2-7, with 7 bases that match TRBD2. The CDR3 length is 11 residues. Germline loops: CDR1 MGHDK, CDR2 SYGVNS. V was clipped by 11 bases and J by 2 bases; unmatched bases: 3. CDR3 in DNA: TGTGCCGGGGGGGGACCCTACGAGCAGTACTTC. Its protein product is CAGGGPYEQYF.

The CDR3: CSGAAALEAFF. The CDR3 coding sequence is TGCAGCGGGGCTGCGGCCCTCGAAGCTTTCTTT. The V gene is TRBV29-1, the J gene TRBJ1-1; D gene uncertain. The CDR3 runs 11 residues. Trimming left V 7 bases short and J 8 bases short, with 14 bases between. The germline CDR1 and CDR2 sequences are SQVTM and ANQGSEA.

The rearrangement uses TRBV5-4 and TRBJ2-7, with 7 bases identical to TRBD1. The CDR3 contains 14 residues. Germline CDR1 reads SGHNT; CDR2 reads YYREEE (reference sequence). V lost 1 base to trimming and J lost 0 bases; unmatched junction nucleotides: 1. CDR3 region: CASSLRDSSYEQYF. The CDR3 region has the DNA TGTGCCAGCAGCTTGCGGGACAGCTCCTACGAGCAGTACTTC.

The rearrangement joins TRBV10-3 to TRBJ2-7, with 7 bases matching TRBD1. With 3 bases clipped from V and 3 bases from J, the junction kept 11 bases outside the gene matches. This CDR3 is 16 amino acids long. CDR1 is ENHRY, CDR2 SYGVKD, per germline. DNA of the CDR3: TGTGCCATCAGTGATCCCTTGAGGGGGCGGGTCTACGAGCAGTACTTC. This translates into CAISDPLRGRVYEQYF.

The chain combines TRBV27 with TRBJ1-5; 11 positions match TRBD1. The CDR3 has 16 residues. The germline CDR1 and CDR2 sequences are MNHEY and SMNVEV (reference sequence). After removal of 0 bases from V and 8 bases from J, the junction contained 6 bases not matched to a gene. The CDR3 DNA reads as TGTGCCAGCAGTTTATCCAGGACAGGGGGCTGGGAGCCCCAGCATTTT. Protein sequence: CASSLSRTGGWEPQHF.

This chain links TRBV2 with TRBJ2-7, with D tentatively TRBD2 (6 bases). Germline-derived CDR1 and CDR2 are SNHLY and FYNNEI. V lost 4 bases and J 2 bases, leaving 12 bases between the germline ends. The CDR3 consists of 14 residues. CDR3 sequence (DNA): TGTGCCAGCAGTGGGGGAGGTAATCCCTACGAGCAGTACTTC. Translating it yields CASSGGGNPYEQYF.

Details on this clone: In the same sample, other DNA sequences code for this CDR3. The genes are TRBV18 and TRBJ2-7; either TRBD1 or TRBD2 may fit D (5 bases each). Germline CDR1 and CDR2: KGHSH and LQKENI. V was pared by 2 bases and J by 3 bases, with 8 bases between. The CDR3 spans 13 residues. The CDR3 DNA follows: TGTGCCAGCTCACCAACGGGGCTCTACGAGCAGTACTTC. This codes for CASSPTGLYEQYF.

The table lists this clone with a few counts. The chain joins TRBV18 to TRBJ1-1, with D perhaps TRBD1 (6 bases). CDR3 length equals 15 residues. Trimming cost V 5 bases and J 1 base, with 14 bases left between them. The germline V gene has CDR1 KGHSH and CDR2 LQKENI. In DNA, the CDR3 is TGTGCCAGCTCATTCTCCTTACAGGGGAACACTGAAGCTTTCTTT. Encoded protein: CASSFSLQGNTEAFF.

The chain couples TRBV5-1 to TRBJ2-3, with D maybe TRBD2 (6 bases). This CDR3 has 14 residues. Trimming left V 2 bases short and J 3 bases short, with 10 bases between. Per the germline V gene, CDR1 is SGHRS and CDR2 is YFSETQ. CDR3 DNA: TGCGCCAGCAGCTTAGGGACTGAAACAGATACGCAGTATTTT. This translates into CASSLGTETDTQYF.

The gene calls are TRBV28 and TRBJ2-7; D is tentatively TRBD1 or TRBD2 (6 bases each). This CDR3 spans 15 amino acids. Trimming left V 6 bases short and J 2 bases short, with 17 bases between. Per the germline V gene, CDR1 is MDHEN and CDR2 is SYDVKM. The CDR3 DNA follows: TGTGCCAGCAGCCCTGGGGGGCATACTCCCTACGAGCAGTACTTC. Translated: CASSPGGHTPYEQYF.

The V gene is TRBV13, the J gene TRBJ1-4, with D uncertain. The CDR3 runs 15 residues. The ends were cut back, 5 bases at V and 6 bases at J, with 16 bases in the middle. Per the germline V gene, CDR1 is PRHDT and CDR2 is FYEKMQ (reference sequence). CDR3 DNA: TGTGCCAGCAGCCCCCGAGGCTCTTCGGATGAAAAACTGTTTTTT. Translation gives CASSPRGSSDEKLFF.

This clone was counted between two and nine times. This rearrangement joins TRBV7-3 to TRBJ1-1; no clear D gene. V lost 3 bases and J 1 base, leaving 6 bases between the germline ends. CDR1 is SGHTA, CDR2 FQGTGA, per germline. This CDR3 has 13 residues. The CDR3 DNA is TGTGCCAGCAGCTTCAAAGGGAACACTGAAGCTTTCTTT. Its protein product is CASSFKGNTEAFF.

This clone was detected a few times. The CDR3 DNA is TGCGCCAGCAGCTGGGGGACTAGCACAGTAAGAGAGACCCAGTACTTC. It translates to CASSWGTSTVRETQYF. This chain connects TRBV5-1 to TRBJ2-5; 9 nucleotides align to TRBD2. Germline values: CDR1 SGHRS, CDR2 YFSETQ. V shed 3 bases, J shed 4 bases, and the junction held 10 bases outside the gene matches. This CDR3 comprises 16 residues.

This chain uses TRBV7-6 with TRBJ2-3, with TRBD2 as a possible D gene (7 bases). V shed 5 bases and J shed 4 bases, with 16 bases lying between them. The CDR3 extends over 15 amino acids. The germline CDR1 and CDR2 sequences are SGHVS and FNYEAQ. The CDR3 sequence: CASSPEAGASDTQYF. For the CDR3, the DNA is TGTGCCAGCAGCCCCGAGGCGGGGGCCTCAGATACGCAGTATTTT. The whole variable domain, remainder taken from reference TRBV7-6 and TRBJ2-3, is GAGVSQSPRYKVTKRGQDVALRCDPISGHVSLYWYRQALGQGPEFLTYFNYEAQQDKSGLPNDRFSAERPEGSISTLTIQRTEQRDSAMYRCASSPEAGASDTQYFGPGTRLTVL.

This chain connects TRBV5-6 to TRBJ1-1; perhaps TRBD1 as D (5 bases). V shed 2 bases and J shed 1 base, with 12 bases lying between them. The CDR3 has 15 residues. The germline gives CDR1 SGHDT, CDR2 YYEEEE. CDR3 loop: CASSFRGSPNTEAFF. The CDR3 DNA reads TGTGCCAGCAGCTTTAGGGGCAGTCCGAACACTGAAGCTTTCTTT.